This passage covers 27 T cell receptor beta chains from one sample sequenced in a study of cytomegalovirus exposure and HLA in healthy donors. Primers included in the PCR were 60 Vbeta and 13 Jbeta primers. Sequencing was performed with immunoSEQ multiplex PCR; in TCRdb, only in-frame clones are kept and a portion is missing. The sample yields around 150,000 clones, about 72% seen once. Sequencing was done on a sample of PBMCs. The receptors were gathered from a man aged 50-60 years in good health and CMV-seropositive.

The V and J genes are TRBV18 and TRBJ2-7; 7 positions match TRBD2. V shed 0 bases and J 5 bases; nucleotides not matched to a gene: 10. CDR3 size: 16 residues. The germline V gene encodes CDR1 KGHSH and CDR2 LQKENI. DNA of the CDR3: TGTGCCAGCTCACCACCCTCGGGACGGACTAGGGACGAGCAGTACTTC. Protein: CASSPPSGRTRDEQYF. The variable domain in full, with the rest retrieved from reference TRBV18 and TRBJ2-7, is NAGVMQNPRHLVRRRGQEARLRCSPMKGHSHVYWYRQLPEEGLKFMVYLQKENIIDESGMPKERFSAEFPKEGPSILRIQQVVRGDSAAYFCASSPPSGRTRDEQYFGPGTRLTVT.

The gene calls are TRBV5-4 and TRBJ2-7; 9 positions agree with TRBD1. V lost 4 bases, J lost 3 bases, and 5 bases stayed unmatched. The CDR3 sequence is 14 residues long. Per the germline V gene, CDR1 is SGHNT and CDR2 is YYREEE (reference sequence). CDR3 sequence reads: CASSTGDRVYEQYF. For the CDR3, the DNA is TGTGCCAGCAGCACCGGGGACAGGGTCTACGAGCAGTACTTC.

Concerning this clone: Mismatch with germline at one junction end may stem from a read error. The chain couples TRBV7-8 to TRBJ1-2; perhaps TRBD1 as D (5 bases). Germline V CDR1 and CDR2: SGHVS, FQNEAQ. The CDR3 is 13 amino acids. CDR3 sequence (DNA): TGTGCCAGCATGGGGGGTAATGTTGGGACCGAATTTTTC. It is translated as CASMGGNVGTEFF.

The CDR3 reads CASSPGTSIGEQYF. CDR3 bases: TGTGCCAGCAGCCCTGGGACTAGCATTGGCGAGCAGTACTTC. The chain is built from TRBV7-2 and TRBJ2-7; TRBD2 matches 9 bases. The CDR3 loop spans 14 amino acids. V gave up 5 bases and J gave up 6 bases; unmatched junction bases: 8. Germline CDR1 is SGHTA and CDR2 is FQGNSA.

The chain has TRBV6-5 and TRBJ2-2; D ambiguous. Germline V gives CDR1 MNHEY, CDR2 SVGAGI. The V end was cut by 0 bases, the J end by 4 bases, with 12 bases between. The CDR3 is 16 amino acids. CDR3 residues: CASSYSTLVRTGELFF. The DNA of the CDR3 is TGTGCCAGCAGTTACTCGACCCTAGTACGCACCGGGGAGCTGTTTTTT.

The chain links TRBV10-3 to TRBJ2-7, with 8 bases lining up with TRBD2. With V trimmed by 2 bases and J by 2 bases, 2 bases remained unmatched. This CDR3 has 14 amino acids. CDR1 ENHRY and CDR2 SYGVKD come from the germline V gene. The CDR3 sequence: CAISEAGGAYEQYF. The DNA of the CDR3 is TGTGCCATCAGTGAGGCCGGGGGGGCCTACGAGCAGTACTTC.

The chain employs TRBV7-6 and TRBJ2-7; D may be TRBD2 (5 bases). Germline V CDR1 and CDR2: SGHVS, FNYEAQ. The CDR3 length is 15 residues. Trimming pared 2 bases from V and 0 bases from J, leaving 11 bases between. The chain's CDR3 is CASSLRGLSSYEQYF. Written as DNA, the CDR3 is TGTGCCAGCAGCTTACGCGGACTGAGCTCCTACGAGCAGTACTTC.

The rearrangement links TRBV12-5 to TRBJ1-4, with a possible D match to TRBD1 (5 bases). CDR1 LGHNT and CDR2 FRNRAP come from the germline V gene. V lost 1 base to trimming and J lost 0 bases, with 15 bases between them. The CDR3 is made up of 18 amino acids. The CDR3 nucleotides are TGTGCTAGTGGTTTGGAACAGGACACAGGCGCAACTAATGAAAAACTGTTTTTT. Encoded protein: CASGLEQDTGATNEKLFF.

This sequence joins TRBV7-6 and TRBJ1-6; TRBD1 aligns across 10 bases. This CDR3 has 16 amino acids. The V segment lost 3 bases and the J segment 6 bases; nucleotides outside the gene matches: 5. CDR1 and CDR2 from the germline V gene are SGHVS and FNYEAQ. CDR3 coding DNA: TGTGCCAGCAGCTTGAGCCGGGACAGGGGTAATTCACCCCTCCACTTT. As protein: CASSLSRDRGNSPLHF.

The rearrangement links TRBV5-1 to TRBJ1-1; TRBD1 is a possible D gene (6 bases). Germline lookup yields CDR1 SGHRS and CDR2 YFSETQ. This CDR3 is 15 amino acids long. The V end lost 0 bases, the J end lost 0 bases, and 9 bases lay between the germline ends. CDR3 region: CASSLGTVMNTEAFF. DNA for the CDR3: TGCGCCAGCAGCTTGGGGACAGTGATGAACACTGAAGCTTTCTTT.

This clone showed up just a few times. V and J are TRBV27 and TRBJ2-3; 14 nucleotides match TRBD2. CDR3 length: 18 amino acids. CDR1 is MNHEY, CDR2 SMNVEV, per germline (reference sequence). Trimming took 7 bases from V and 6 from J; bases not matched to a gene: 15. The DNA of the CDR3 is TGTGCCAGCACCCTAAGACTAGCGGGGGGGCCAGCCGCGGATACGCAGTATTTT. As protein: CASTLRLAGGPAADTQYF.

The chain is built from TRBV6-5 and TRBJ2-5; 7 bases are shared with TRBD1. Germline loops: CDR1 MNHEY, CDR2 SVGAGI. V was clipped by 6 bases and J by 1 base; unmatched bases: 8. The CDR3 has 15 amino acids. CDR3 loop: CASRRRQGFQETQYF. The CDR3 nucleotides are TGTGCCAGCAGACGAAGACAGGGCTTCCAAGAGACCCAGTACTTC.

The V call is TRBV28, the J call TRBJ2-1, with 7 bases fitting TRBD2. Germline V lookup: CDR1 MDHEN, CDR2 SYDVKM. Losses at the gene ends were 6 bases for V and 0 bases for J; bases not matched to a gene: 8. CDR3 size: 16 residues. The CDR3 region is CASRLMTSHSYNEQFF. DNA for the CDR3: TGTGCCAGCAGGTTAATGACTAGCCACTCCTACAATGAGCAGTTCTTC.

This clone was found once. The V gene is TRBV5-6, the J gene TRBJ2-7, with 7 nucleotides matching TRBD1. The germline gives CDR1 SGHDT, CDR2 YYEEEE. This CDR3 has 14 residues. The V segment lost 4 bases and the J segment 5 bases; nucleotides outside the gene matches: 9. The CDR3 protein is CASSPEGALNEQYF. CDR3 nucleotide sequence: TGTGCCAGCAGCCCCGAGGGGGCTTTAAACGAGCAGTACTTC.

This clone was picked up a small number of times. V is TRBV10-3 and J is TRBJ1-2; maybe TRBD1 (5 bases). The CDR3 has 17 residues. Trimming left V 2 bases short and J 0 bases short, with 16 bases between. Per germline, CDR1 ENHRY and CDR2 SYGVKD. The CDR3 coding sequence is TGTGCCATCAGTGAGGGGGCAGGGCGGAAGACTAACTATGGCTACACCTTC. As protein: CAISEGAGRKTNYGYTF.

The genes are TRBV9 and TRBJ2-1, with D unclear. Trimming stripped 1 base from V and 6 bases from J, with 14 bases between. Looked up from germline, CDR1 is SGDLS and CDR2 is YYNGEE. The CDR3 covers 15 residues. CDR3 in amino acids: CASSVRVSMGNEQFF. CDR3 in DNA: TGTGCCAGCAGCGTACGTGTTAGCATGGGCAATGAGCAGTTCTTC.

As to this clone: The identical CDR3 is also encoded by other nucleotide sequences in the sample. The V gene is TRBV7-9, the J gene TRBJ1-1, with 9 nucleotides matching TRBD1. CDR3 length: 15 amino acids. Losses at the gene ends were 5 bases for V and 0 bases for J; bases not matched to a gene: 4. From germline, CDR1 is SEHNR and CDR2 FQNEAQ (reference sequence). The CDR3 loop reads CASSPRTGVNTEAFF. The CDR3 DNA reads TGTGCCAGCAGCCCTCGGACAGGGGTGAACACTGAAGCTTTCTTT.

V is TRBV10-3 and J is TRBJ2-1, with TRBD2 identical over 9 bases. V dropped 3 bases and J dropped 7; count of bases not matched to a gene: 13. Germline-derived CDR1 and CDR2 are ENHRY and SYGVKD. The CDR3 sequence is 17 residues long. CDR3 coding DNA: TGTGCCATCAGTGATGTTAGCGGGGGCCGACCGGAGAATGAGCAGTTCTTC. Its protein is CAISDVSGGRPENEQFF.

This clone was observed a single time. This sequence joins TRBV7-9 and TRBJ1-4, with D unclear. This CDR3 is 13 amino acids long. The germline V gene has CDR1 SEHNR and CDR2 FQNEAQ (reference sequence). V shed 3 bases and J shed 5 bases, with 7 bases lying between them. DNA for the CDR3: TGTGCCAGCAGCTTTGAGTGGAATGAAAAACTGTTTTTT. This sequence encodes CASSFEWNEKLFF.

J is TRBJ1-1 and V is TRBV18; the match to TRBD1 covers 7 bases. The germline CDR1 and CDR2 sequences are KGHSH and LQKENI. J was trimmed by 6 bases and V by 0 bases; bases with no gene match: 10. This CDR3 has 16 amino acids. The CDR3 loop is CASSPPGRGGLSEAFF. CDR3 in DNA: TGTGCCAGCTCACCACCGGGTAGAGGGGGCCTTTCTGAAGCTTTCTTT. Full variable domain (outside the CDR3, taken from reference TRBV18 and TRBJ1-1): NAGVMQNPRHLVRRRGQEARLRCSPMKGHSHVYWYRQLPEEGLKFMVYLQKENIIDESGMPKERFSAEFPKEGPSILRIQQVVRGDSAAYFCASSPPGRGGLSEAFFGQGTRLTVV.

V gene TRBV4-1 combines with J gene TRBJ2-1, with 10 bases aligning to TRBD2. Trimming removed 4 bases from V and 4 bases from J; junction bases left unmatched: 4. This CDR3 contains 15 residues. CDR1 is MGHRA and CDR2 is YSYEKL in the germline V gene. Here the CDR3 reads CASSPSGGGYNEQFF. DNA for the CDR3: TGCGCCAGCAGCCCCAGCGGGGGGGGGTACAATGAGCAGTTCTTC.

Here the CDR3 reads CASSLGGKGGYTF. The CDR3 region has the DNA TGTGCCAGCAGTTTAGGAGGGAAGGGTGGCTACACCTTC. V gene TRBV28 combines with J gene TRBJ1-2, with D unclear. The CDR3 length is 13 residues. V lost 2 bases to trimming and J lost 7 bases, with 11 bases between them. In germline, CDR1 is MDHEN, CDR2 SYDVKM.

The sample holds a few counts of this clone. The chain recombines TRBV5-5 with TRBJ1-1; D not certain. Trimming took off 4 bases at V and 5 bases at J, with 9 bases between the two ends. There are 12 residues in the CDR3. Germline loops: CDR1 SGHKS, CDR2 YYEKEE (reference sequence). This chain's CDR3 is CASSVRKTEAFF. The CDR3 DNA follows: TGTGCCAGCAGCGTCAGAAAAACTGAAGCTTTCTTT.

The rearrangement uses TRBV6-5 and TRBJ1-5; TRBD1 might be the D (6 bases). The CDR3 has 14 amino acids. V lost 5 bases and J 3 bases, leaving 11 bases between the germline ends. Germline CDR1 MNHEY, CDR2 SVGAGI. CDR3 amino acids: CASSLRQANQPQHF. The CDR3 DNA reads TGTGCCAGCAGTCTACGACAGGCCAATCAGCCCCAGCATTTT.

The genes are TRBV14 and TRBJ2-2; 9 bases align to TRBD2. The CDR3 totals 16 residues. V trimming: 2 bases; J trimming: 2 bases; junction bases outside the gene matches: 3. CDR1 and CDR2 from the germline V gene are SGHDN and FVKESK. The CDR3 DNA follows: TGTGCCAGCAGCCAATTAGCGGGGGCAAACACCGGGGAGCTGTTTTTT. Encoded protein: CASSQLAGANTGELFF.

The chain combines TRBV7-9 with TRBJ1-2; D is perhaps TRBD1 (5 bases). V was clipped by 4 bases and J by 4 bases, with 16 bases between them. Germline V gene lookup returns CDR1 SEHNR and CDR2 FQNEAQ (reference sequence). The CDR3 loop spans 15 amino acids. The CDR3 DNA reads TGTGCCAGCAGCTCGGGATTGCCCGGGGGCTATGGCTACACCTTC. As protein: CASSSGLPGGYGYTF.

The chain is built from TRBV4-1 and TRBJ1-1; D ambiguous. The germline V gene has CDR1 MGHRA and CDR2 YSYEKL. The CDR3 runs to 14 residues. The V end lost 0 bases, the J end lost 11 bases, and 16 bases lay between the germline ends. For the CDR3, the DNA is TGCGCCAGCAGCCAAGATTGGGAGGGAAGTTGGGCTTTCTTT. Its translation is CASSQDWEGSWAFF.